These 24 T cell receptor beta chains came from one sample sequenced in a study of CD8 T cells in ankylosing spondylitis. Findings and caveats of the study: Characteristic of ankylosing spondylitis blood, it appeared, was a TCR beta motif comprising roughly 8 highly homologous variants.

TCRdb fed the 5' RACE reads into MiXCR, producing one record per CDR3 protein. The repertoire holds 500,000 or so distinct CDR3 sequences, with roughly 5% as singletons. These receptors have no known antigen. The sequenced sample was blood, either unsorted or a sorted T cell fraction (not recorded which). The source is a male donor with ankylosing spondylitis.

The rearrangement links TRBV6-2 or TRBV6-3 to TRBJ1-6, with D possibly matching TRBD1 (5 bases). V dropped 7 bases and J dropped 0 bases, with 10 bases sitting between them. Germline CDR1 and CDR2: MNHEY and SVGEGT. The length of the CDR3 is 15 residues. The CDR3 spells CASNTGSSYNSPLHF. The CDR3, as DNA: TGTGCCAGCAATACAGGAAGCTCCTATAATTCACCCCTCCACTTT.

This clonotype was observed at least ten times. The chain recombines TRBV12-3 or TRBV12-4 with TRBJ2-5; D is perhaps TRBD1 (5 bases). V shed 3 bases and J shed 5 bases, with 10 bases lying between them. The CDR3 is made up of 13 amino acids. The CDR3 DNA follows: TGTGCCAGCAGTTTCCGCAGGGATGAGACCCAGTACTTC. Amino acid sequence: CASSFRRDETQYF.

This clonotype was seen more than once but under ten times. The genes are TRBV6-1 and TRBJ2-6, with 8 positions matching TRBD1. The germline V gene encodes CDR1 MNHNS and CDR2 SASEGT. This CDR3 contains 18 residues. V dropped 5 bases and J dropped 4; count of bases not matched to a gene: 13. The CDR3 DNA is TGTGCCAGCAGTCAAGGACAGGGAAGGATGGCCGGGGCCAACGTCCTGACTTTC. Encoded protein: CASSQGQGRMAGANVLTF.

This chain joins TRBV10-3 and TRBJ2-4, with a tentative D call TRBD1 (6 bases). With 3 bases removed from V and 1 base from J, the gap between germline ends came to 13 bases. The CDR3 totals 16 residues. Germline CDR1 reads ENHRY; CDR2 reads SYGVKD. CDR3 region: CAISDKQGEAKNIQYF. In DNA, the CDR3 is TGTGCCATCAGTGATAAACAGGGTGAGGCCAAAAACATTCAGTACTTC.

The chain combines TRBV20-1 with TRBJ2-5; D is undetermined. Germline lookup yields CDR1 DFQATT and CDR2 SNEGSKA (reference sequence). The CDR3 extends over 14 amino acids. Trimming pared 0 bases from V and 5 bases from J, leaving 13 bases between. The CDR3, as DNA: TGCAGTGCTAGAGATCTGCATAGTTCTGAGACCCAGTACTTC. This encodes CSARDLHSSETQYF.

The table lists this clonotype with many counts. The gene calls are TRBV29-1 and TRBJ2-7; D tentatively fits TRBD1 or TRBD2 (6 bases each). Per germline, CDR1 SQVTM and CDR2 ANQGSEA. V was cut by 3 bases and J by 9 bases, with 18 bases left in between. This CDR3 is 13 amino acids long. The CDR3 region has the DNA TGCAGCGTTGAGCAGCGGAGGGGGGACACGCAGTACTTC. This gives the protein CSVEQRRGDTQYF.

The sample holds many counts of this clonotype. This chain joins TRBV7-2 and TRBJ1-1; 8 bases align to TRBD1. This CDR3 has 16 residues. V was clipped by 4 bases and J by 1 base; unmatched bases: 8. CDR1 and CDR2 from the germline V gene are SGHTA and FQGNSA. The CDR3 nucleotides read TGTGCCAGCAGCTCTACAGGGGGGCTAACGAACACTGAAGCTTTCTTT. This translates into CASSSTGGLTNTEAFF.

This clonotype was counted ten times or more. The gene calls are TRBV4-3 and TRBJ2-6, with 11 bases that match TRBD1. Germline V gene data show CDR1 as LGHNA and CDR2 as YSLEER. The CDR3 is 18 amino acids. V lost 0 bases to trimming and J lost 0 bases; unmatched junction nucleotides: 1. The CDR3 DNA reads TGCGCCAGCAGCCAAGATGGGACAGGGGGCTCTGGGGCCAACGTCCTGACTTTC. It translates to CASSQDGTGGSGANVLTF.

Only one count was recorded for this clonotype. A read error may explain this, as a much larger clone is one base away. V is TRBV7-6 and J is TRBJ2-1, with 7 nucleotides matching TRBD2. Germline CDR1 is SGHVS and CDR2 is FNYEAQ. The CDR3 spans 15 residues. Trimming took 1 base from V and 8 from J; bases not matched to a gene: 8. This CDR3 is CASSLVASGNDEQFF. The CDR3 DNA sequence: TGTGCCAGCAGCTTAGTGGCTAGCGGAAACGATGAGCAGTTCTTC.

Details on this clonotype: The junction differs from germline at one of its ends, possibly a read error. The rearrangement joins TRBV3-1 to TRBJ2-7; TRBD2 aligns across 8 bases. The CDR3 totals 17 residues. Germline V gene sequence: CDR1 LGHDT, CDR2 YNNKEL (reference sequence). The CDR3 here is CASSKESPGSGSYEQYF. The CDR3, as DNA: TGTGCCAGCAGCAAAGAATCCCCGGGCAGCGGGAGCTACGAGCAGTACTTC.

The V and J genes are TRBV28 and TRBJ1-2; possibly TRBD1 for D (6 bases). This CDR3 is 15 amino acids long. Germline V CDR1 and CDR2: MDHEN, SYDVKM. Trimming left V 6 bases short and J 5 bases short, with 19 bases between. The CDR3 sequence: CASSPTTTGKYGYTF. Here the CDR3 DNA reads TGTGCCAGCAGCCCAACCACGACAGGAAAATATGGCTACACCTTC.

This clonotype has just one count. This may stem from a read error, because a much larger clone lies one nucleotide away. V is TRBV5-1 and J is TRBJ1-1; no clear D gene. Germline CDR1 and CDR2: SGHRS and YFSETQ. This CDR3 is 12 amino acids long. V was clipped by 4 bases and J by 6 bases, with 10 bases between them. The CDR3 here is CASSAGFPEAFF. The CDR3, as DNA: TGCGCCAGCAGCGCCGGGTTCCCTGAAGCTTTCTTT.

This clonotype was counted at least ten times. This rearrangement joins TRBV15 to TRBJ1-2; tentatively, D is TRBD1 (6 bases). The CDR3 runs 14 residues. V lost 0 bases and J lost 4, with 9 bases in between. Germline values: CDR1 LNHNV, CDR2 YYDKDF (reference sequence). Written as DNA, the CDR3 is TGTGCCACCAGCAGAGATAAGGGGGTCTATGGCTACACCTTC. Translation: CATSRDKGVYGYTF.

This clonotype appeared many times. The chain recombines TRBV24-1 with TRBJ1-2; maybe TRBD1 (6 bases). Germline V lookup: CDR1 KGHDR, CDR2 SFDVKD. Trimming pared 3 bases from V and 8 bases from J, leaving 12 bases between. This CDR3 has 13 residues. CDR3 in amino acids: CATSDGTPEGYTF. As DNA, the CDR3 is TGTGCCACCAGTGATGGGACACCTGAGGGCTACACCTTC.

This clonotype was counted ten times or more. The V call is TRBV27, the J call TRBJ1-4; 11 nucleotides match TRBD1. This CDR3 is built from 16 residues. Germline values: CDR1 MNHEY, CDR2 SMNVEV (reference sequence). V shed 3 bases and J 8 bases; nucleotides not matched to a gene: 8. In nucleotides, the CDR3 is TGTGCCAGCAGTTTCGGACAGGGGGCGCCGAGGGAAAAACTGTTTTTT. It encodes CASSFGQGAPREKLFF.

At least ten counts were recorded for this clonotype. This chain connects TRBV20-1 to TRBJ1-2, with D hard to call. CDR1 is DFQATT and CDR2 is SNEGSKA in the germline V gene (reference sequence). This CDR3 has 14 amino acids. Deletions cut 1 base from V and 4 bases from J, with 13 bases between. CDR3 sequence reads: CSARVTQGGYGYTF. The CDR3 DNA reads as TGCAGTGCTAGAGTTACACAAGGCGGCTATGGCTACACCTTC.

This clonotype was seen many times. The rearrangement links TRBV20-1 to TRBJ2-4; D not certain. The CDR3 covers 10 residues. Germline lookup yields CDR1 DFQATT and CDR2 SNEGSKA (reference sequence). Trimming shortened V by 4 bases and J by 8 bases, and 6 bases separated the two germline ends. In DNA, the CDR3 is TGCAGTGCTACCTATGACATTCAGTACTTC. It encodes CSATYDIQYF.

The rearrangement links TRBV4-3 to TRBJ2-7; possibly TRBD2 for D (6 bases). Germline V gene lookup returns CDR1 LGHNA and CDR2 YSLEER. This CDR3 has 16 amino acids. Trimming took 4 bases from V and 1 from J, leaving 17 bases between them. This chain's CDR3 is CASSRRAGFPSYEQYF. DNA for the CDR3: TGCGCCAGCAGCCGAAGGGCGGGGTTTCCTTCCTACGAGCAGTACTTC.

This clonotype appeared many times. The rearrangement joins TRBV5-1 to TRBJ2-2, with 9 bases aligning to TRBD2. The CDR3 covers 16 residues. The V gene end was trimmed by 4 bases and the J gene end by 5 bases; junction bases not matched to a gene: 9. The germline CDR1 and CDR2 sequences are SGHRS and YFSETQ. This CDR3 reads CASSPAAGGATGELFF. In DNA, the CDR3 is TGCGCCAGCAGCCCCGCTGCGGGAGGGGCGACCGGGGAGCTGTTTTTT.

This clonotype was counted at least ten times. J is TRBJ2-7 and V is TRBV29-1, with 8 bases that match TRBD1. The length of the CDR3 is 15 residues. From germline, CDR1 is SQVTM and CDR2 ANQGSEA. After removal of 7 bases from V and 0 bases from J, the junction contained 11 bases not matched to a gene. CDR3 loop: CSARDTGGGSYEQYF. In DNA form, the CDR3 reads TGCAGCGCCCGGGACACAGGGGGTGGCTCCTACGAGCAGTACTTC.

Many counts were recorded for this clonotype. J is TRBJ2-5 and V is TRBV7-2; tentative D call: TRBD1 (6 bases). Trimming took 2 bases from V and 3 from J, leaving 7 bases between them. The CDR3 covers 13 residues. Germline V gene lookup returns CDR1 SGHTA and CDR2 FQGNSA. The CDR3, as DNA: TGTGCCAGCAGCTTAAACAGGGAAGAGACCCAGTACTTC. It is translated as CASSLNREETQYF.

This clonotype has only a few counts. At one end, the junction sequence differs from germline, possibly due to a read error. The chain links TRBV20-1 to TRBJ2-5; D is perhaps TRBD1 or TRBD2 (6 bases each). The germline V gene encodes CDR1 DFQATT and CDR2 SNEGSKA (reference sequence). The CDR3 covers 15 residues. CDR3 coding DNA: TGCAGTGCTAGGATCGGGGGCGGGGACCAAGGGACCCAGTACTTC. Translation gives CSARIGGGDQGTQYF.

This clonotype came up many times. The V and J genes are TRBV9 and TRBJ2-7; possibly TRBD1 for D (5 bases). The CDR3 sequence is 13 residues long. The germline V gene encodes CDR1 SGDLS and CDR2 YYNGEE. Trimming stripped 4 bases from V and 3 bases from J, with 11 bases between. CDR3 sequence: CASSPRQNYEQYF. DNA of the CDR3: TGTGCCAGCAGCCCGCGACAGAACTACGAGCAGTACTTC.

This clonotype appeared many times. The chain uses TRBV18 and TRBJ1-2; unclear D gene. V lost 3 bases, J lost 6 bases, and 8 bases lay in between. The CDR3 spans 12 residues. Germline-derived CDR1 and CDR2 are KGHSH and LQKENI. CDR3 loop: CASSPAEDGYTF. The CDR3 DNA is TGTGCCAGCTCACCCGCGGAGGATGGCTACACCTTC.